A single sample is the source of the 27 T cell receptor beta chains below, sequenced in a study. TCRdb re-analysed the 5' RACE reads in MiXCR, keeping a single row per CDR3 protein. Of about 57,000 distinct CDR3 sequences listed, about 28% were seen once; the top ten hold approximately 3%. Input material: tumor-infiltrating memory CD4+ T cells sorted from the breast tumor. Subset: memory CD4+ T cells, CD4+CD45RO+CD25-. Every receptor here comes from a female donor with breast cancer.

As to this clonotype: The junction shows a germline mismatch at one end, possibly a read error. The chain links TRBV10-3 to TRBJ2-3, with 7 bases matching TRBD2. CDR3 size: 15 residues. The germline V gene has CDR1 ENHRY and CDR2 SYGVKD. The CDR3 bases are TGTGCCATCAGTGAGCGGGGGGAGAGCACAGATACGCGGTATTTT. Encoded protein: CAISERGESTDTRYF.

The table lists this clonotype with a few counts. The chain employs TRBV20-1 and TRBJ2-3, with a possible D match to TRBD2 (8 bases). Trimming stripped 4 bases from V and 6 bases from J, with 17 bases between. The CDR3 totals 14 residues. CDR1 is DFQATT and CDR2 is SNEGSKA in the germline V gene (reference sequence). CDR3 residues: CSAKAGGRGDTQYF. In DNA, the CDR3 is TGCAGTGCTAAGGCGGGGGGCAGGGGGGATACGCAGTATTTT.

This clonotype has more than one count but fewer than ten. The V call is TRBV7-9, the J call TRBJ1-1; D is unresolved. Germline CDR1 SEHNR, CDR2 FQNEAQ (reference sequence). Trimming shortened V by 1 base and J by 7 bases, and 4 bases separated the two germline ends. The CDR3 extends over 11 amino acids. The DNA for the CDR3 is TGTGCCAGCAGCTTAGTAATTGAAGCTTTCTTT. Encoded protein: CASSLVIEAFF.

This clonotype has more than one count but fewer than ten. The gene calls are TRBV5-1 and TRBJ1-5; possible D gene TRBD1, 5 bases. The germline gives CDR1 SGHRS, CDR2 YFSETQ. Trimming removed 0 bases at V and 6 bases at J, with 10 bases between. This CDR3 is 14 amino acids long. CDR3 bases: TGCGCCAGCAGCTTGGGGGGGTACGGTCAGCCCCAGCATTTT. Translation gives CASSLGGYGQPQHF.

This clonotype appeared a few times. The rearrangement joins TRBV7-3 to TRBJ1-2; D is possibly TRBD1 (5 bases). This CDR3 region has 12 residues. Germline V gene data show CDR1 as SGHTA and CDR2 as FQGTGA. Trimming took off 9 bases at V and 4 bases at J, with 12 bases between the two ends. CDR3 loop: CARKTVTYGYTF. The DNA of the CDR3 is TGTGCCAGGAAGACAGTGACCTATGGCTACACCTTC.

The table lists this clonotype with a few counts. The genes are TRBV6-1 and TRBJ2-3; 8 nucleotides match TRBD2. Germline V lookup: CDR1 MNHNS, CDR2 SASEGT. This CDR3 has 14 amino acids. The V segment lost 6 bases and the J segment 0 bases; nucleotides outside the gene matches: 2. This CDR3 is CASRTSASTDTQYF. CDR3 DNA: TGTGCCAGCAGGACTAGCGCGAGCACAGATACGCAGTATTTT.

The chain couples TRBV5-1 to TRBJ2-3; D could derive from TRBD1 or TRBD2 (6 bases each). From germline, CDR1 is SGHRS and CDR2 YFSETQ. The V gene lost 6 bases and the J gene lost 4 bases, with 18 bases spanning the gap. This CDR3 region has 15 residues. CDR3 nucleotides: TGCGCCAGCACCGCTGGGGGCGGGATGTCAGATACGCAGTATTTT. It specifies CASTAGGGMSDTQYF.

V is TRBV12-3 or TRBV12-4 and J is TRBJ1-1, with TRBD1 matching 7 bases. The CDR3 runs to 14 residues. With 6 bases clipped from V and 4 bases from J, the junction kept 8 bases outside the gene matches. The DNA of the CDR3 is TGTGCCAGCAGCCCCACAGGGGCGGGCACTGAAGCTTTCTTT. Translated: CASSPTGAGTEAFF.

The chain uses TRBV6-5 and TRBJ2-7; TRBD2 agrees at 11 bases. CDR3 length: 17 residues. Trimming took 6 bases from V and 6 from J; bases not matched to a gene: 16. Per germline, CDR1 MNHEY and CDR2 SVGAGI. As DNA, the CDR3 is TGTGCCAGCAGCTCCACCCAGTATAGCGGGAGGGTTCGCGAGCAGTACTTC. Residues: CASSSTQYSGRVREQYF.

In this sample, this clonotype turned up a few times. This chain's CDR3 is CSARDGARNQPQHF. In DNA form, the CDR3 reads TGCAGTGCTAGAGATGGGGCGCGTAATCAGCCCCAGCATTTT. The chain joins TRBV20-1 to TRBJ1-5, with D maybe TRBD1 (5 bases). The CDR3 is 14 residues long. Germline values: CDR1 DFQATT, CDR2 SNEGSKA (reference sequence). Trimming removed 0 bases at V and 4 bases at J, with 10 bases between.

This clonotype was detected a few times. The rearrangement uses TRBV20-1 and TRBJ1-5, with D perhaps TRBD1 (5 bases). V shed 2 bases and J shed 1 base, with 12 bases lying between them. Germline CDR1 reads DFQATT; CDR2 reads SNEGSKA (reference sequence). This CDR3 is built from 15 residues. The CDR3 protein is CSARPVAGSNQPQHF. The CDR3 DNA sequence: TGCAGTGCTAGACCCGTCGCAGGGAGCAATCAGCCCCAGCATTTT.

This clonotype showed up many times. V usage is TRBV5-6 and J usage is TRBJ1-2, with unresolved D. This CDR3 is 14 amino acids long. Germline-derived CDR1 and CDR2 are SGHDT and YYEEEE. V was pared by 2 bases and J by 7 bases, with 15 bases between. The CDR3 is CASSFGHTYRGYTF. In DNA form, the CDR3 reads TGTGCCAGCAGCTTTGGGCACACCTATCGTGGCTACACCTTC.

The chain recombines TRBV7-2 with TRBJ2-7; D possibly corresponds to TRBD1 (7 bases). The germline V gene encodes CDR1 SGHTA and CDR2 FQGNSA. The length of the CDR3 is 14 residues. V was clipped by 5 bases and J by 3 bases, with 14 bases between them. The CDR3 here is CASSVSQGGYEQYF. For the CDR3, the DNA is TGTGCCAGCAGCGTCAGCCAGGGGGGCTACGAGCAGTACTTC.

This clonotype has just a few counts. This chain connects TRBV5-1 to TRBJ2-1, with D unclear. Between the trimmed V and J ends, which lost 5 bases and 3 bases, there was a span of 15 bases. The CDR3 length is 15 residues. Germline V gene data show CDR1 as SGHRS and CDR2 as YFSETQ. The CDR3 DNA reads as TGCGCCAGCAGTTCCGACGGGTCCTTCTACAATGAGCAGTTCTTC. It specifies CASSSDGSFYNEQFF.

This clonotype was picked up a small number of times. This chain uses TRBV20-1 with TRBJ1-2; 10 bases line up with TRBD1. The junction had 4 bases not matched to a gene; V was cut back by 1 base and J by 11 bases. Germline CDR1 reads DFQATT; CDR2 reads SNEGSKA (reference sequence). This CDR3 has 12 residues. CDR3 sequence (DNA): TGCAGTGCTAGAGTCGGGACAGGGGTTTACACCTTC. It translates to CSARVGTGVYTF.

With respect to this clonotype: A much more abundant neighbour one base away suggests this may be a read error. V is TRBV7-9 and J is TRBJ2-7, with D tentatively TRBD1 or TRBD2 (5 bases each). Germline V gene data show CDR1 as SEHNR and CDR2 as FQNEAQ (reference sequence). This CDR3 is 16 amino acids long. CDR3 amino acids: CASSWFGAGGSYERYF. The DNA for the CDR3 is TGTGCCAGCAGCTGGTTCGGGGCGGGCGGTTCCTACGAGCGGTACTTC.

This clonotype has only a few counts. V usage is TRBV4-3 and J usage is TRBJ2-1; D may be TRBD2 (5 bases). The CDR3 is 13 residues long. Germline assignment: CDR1 LGHNA and CDR2 YSLEER. Trimming removed 4 bases at V and 9 bases at J, with 13 bases between. The DNA for the CDR3 is TGCGCCAGCAGCCGGAGTAGCGCGGGTGAGCAGTTCTTC. This encodes CASSRSSAGEQFF.

The gene calls are TRBV30 and TRBJ2-3, with 8 bases identical to TRBD1. Per the germline V gene, CDR1 is GTSNPN and CDR2 is SVGIG (reference sequence). The CDR3 length is 13 residues. The J segment lost 5 bases and the V segment lost 3 bases, leaving 4 bases of the junction unmatched. The CDR3: CAWSPQGGDTQYF. CDR3 nucleotide sequence: TGTGCCTGGAGCCCACAGGGGGGAGATACGCAGTATTTT.

This clonotype appeared a few times. The chain links TRBV3-1 to TRBJ2-4; D is unresolved. CDR3 length equals 11 residues. Germline values: CDR1 LGHDT, CDR2 YNNKEL (reference sequence). V was trimmed by 2 bases and J by 11 bases, leaving 7 bases between them. CDR3 sequence reads: CASSQRTVQYF. CDR3 DNA sequence: TGTGCCAGCAGCCAAAGAACGGTTCAGTACTTC.

The table lists this clonotype with a count of one. In DNA form, the CDR3 reads TGTGCCAGCAGGCACTCAGGGGGGGAAGACTATGGCTACACCTTC. Protein: CASRHSGGEDYGYTF. The chain joins TRBV7-3 to TRBJ1-2; 7 bases match TRBD1. The CDR3 is 15 amino acids. V lost 6 bases, J lost 3 bases, and 10 bases stayed unmatched. CDR1 is SGHTA, CDR2 FQGTGA, per germline. Complete variable domain (other parts from reference TRBV7-3 and TRBJ1-2): GAGVSQTPSNKVTEKGKYVELRCDPISGHTALYWYRQSLGQGPEFLIYFQGTGAADDSGLPNDRFFAVRPEGSVSTLKIQRTERGDSAVYLCASRHSGGEDYGYTFGSGTRLTVV.

The chain employs TRBV7-8 and TRBJ1-5; 7 positions agree with TRBD1. The V gene end was trimmed by 5 bases and the J gene end by 4 bases; junction bases not matched to a gene: 14. Per the germline V gene, CDR1 is SGHVS and CDR2 is FQNEAQ. The CDR3 sequence is 17 residues long. CDR3 nucleotides: TGTGCCAGCAGCGAATCCATTGGACAGGTCGGAAATCAGCCCCAGCATTTT. Its translation is CASSESIGQVGNQPQHF.

V is TRBV7-9 and J is TRBJ1-1; TRBD1 agrees at 7 bases. The J segment lost 2 bases and the V segment lost 2 bases, leaving 2 bases of the junction unmatched. Germline loops: CDR1 SEHNR, CDR2 FQNEAQ (reference sequence). The CDR3 has 14 residues. The CDR3 is CASSLRQGNTEAFF. CDR3 DNA sequence: TGTGCCAGCAGCTTACGACAGGGTAACACTGAAGCTTTCTTT.

This clonotype was detected only a few times. This rearrangement joins TRBV7-9 to TRBJ2-2; TRBD2 aligns across 10 bases. With 5 bases clipped from V and 6 bases from J, the junction kept 6 bases outside the gene matches. CDR3 length: 15 residues. Germline CDR1 is SEHNR and CDR2 is FQNEAQ (reference sequence). The CDR3 DNA reads TGTGCCAGCAGCCGACTAGCGGGCTTCCCCGGGGAGCTGTTTTTT. Protein: CASSRLAGFPGELFF.

This clonotype was counted only a few times. This may be a read error: a much more frequent sequence differs by one nucleotide. The chain recombines TRBV20-1 with TRBJ1-5; TRBD1 agrees at 7 bases. The germline V gene encodes CDR1 DFQATT and CDR2 SNEGSKA (reference sequence). After removal of 6 bases from V and 2 bases from J, the junction contained 10 bases not matched to a gene. The CDR3 runs 15 residues. The CDR3 DNA reads as TGCAGTGCCCGAAACTTCAGGGGGGGCAATCAGCCCCAGCATTTT. Protein sequence: CSARNFRGGNQPQHF.

V gene TRBV5-1 combines with J gene TRBJ2-5; 11 bases agree with TRBD2. The CDR3 loop spans 17 amino acids. The V segment lost 0 bases and the J segment 7 bases; nucleotides outside the gene matches: 11. Germline V gene data show CDR1 as SGHRS and CDR2 as YFSETQ. The CDR3 spells CASSLDSSGRTGRTQYF. In DNA form, the CDR3 reads TGCGCCAGCAGCTTGGACTCTAGCGGGAGGACGGGAAGGACCCAGTACTTC.

In its sample, this clonotype was seen many times. The J gene is TRBJ2-5, the V gene TRBV7-2; 10 positions match TRBD1. Germline V gene data show CDR1 as SGHTA and CDR2 as FQGNSA. Trimming took 5 bases from V and 4 from J; bases not matched to a gene: 7. The CDR3 is 15 residues long. The CDR3 reads CASSLGQGVPETQYF. The CDR3 nucleotides read TGTGCCAGCAGCCTCGGACAGGGGGTCCCAGAGACCCAGTACTTC.

The table lists this clonotype with a few counts. The gene calls are TRBV4-1 and TRBJ2-2; the D gene is possibly TRBD1 (5 bases). CDR1 and CDR2 (germline): MGHRA, YSYEKL. Trimming stripped 1 base from V and 4 bases from J, with 10 bases between. The CDR3 runs to 15 residues. This CDR3 is CASSQGQLRTGELFF. For the CDR3, the DNA is TGCGCCAGCAGCCAAGGACAGCTCCGCACCGGGGAGCTGTTTTTT.